This TCR beta chain was identified in a study of CD8+ T cells in alopecia areata. In regard to this clone: Its antigen remains unidentified.

Treatment of the sample: oral pan-JAK inhibitor, 5-10 mg twice daily. PBMCs were stained for CD3, CD4 and CD8, and CD4+ and CD8+ T cells were sorted. As the sequencing template, cDNA was produced by extracting RNA and reverse transcribing it. Assay: immunoSEQ multiplex PCR; the TCRdb copy retains only in-frame clones and omits some. The sample has about 190,000 clones; 50% to 70% are singletons. The V gene's germline CDR1 is KGHSH and CDR2 LQKENI. Trimming left V 3 bases short and J 3 bases short, with 5 bases between. This CDR3 comprises 12 residues. Findings and limits, study-wide: Tofacitinib significantly decreased scalp clonality and expanded CD8+ clones among top 100.

The source of this sequence is a human donor with alopecia areata. The sequencing here drew on CD4+ T cells sorted from blood, taken between weeks 47 and 50, from a patient treated with tofacitinib. The chain is built from TRBV18 and TRBJ1-2; D gene unclear. The CDR3 coding sequence is TGTGCCAGCTCACCCGCGGACTATGGCTACACCTTC. This sequence encodes CASSPADYGYTF.